At least ten counts were recorded for the clone carrying this T cell receptor beta chain. The target antigen is unknown. Deletions cut 0 bases from V and 4 bases from J, with 8 bases between. CDR3 length: 14 residues. CDR1 and CDR2 (germline): SGHTA, FQGNSA. Unique molecular identifiers were used in preparing the TCRbeta library. Using its own MiXCR run on the PCR reads, TCRdb lists one record per CDR3 protein. The data contain around 100,000 distinct CDR3 sequences, roughly 6% of them seen just once; the ten biggest clones take up about 6.1%. This entry is derived from a study of T-cell reconstitution after alpha-beta-depleted transplantation in children. Study-level results: The main origin of T-cell counts and diversity one year after transplant was newly produced T cells. Some patients' high day-60 TCRbeta diversity was traced to surviving recipient T cells and thymic progenitors. The study reportedly traced alpha-beta T cells about two months after transplant to several hundred expanded graft clones.

This sequence joins TRBV7-2 and TRBJ2-3; D possibly corresponds to TRBD2 (6 bases). The TCR comes from a female patient aged 2 to 10 who had a stem cell transplant for Fanconi anemia, so the T cells may come from the graft donor. The sample was PBMCs, mostly from graft donor cells, taken 60 days after TCRalphabeta/CD19-depleted stem cell transplant. The chain's CDR3 is CASSLALASDTQYF. CDR3 DNA: TGTGCCAGCAGCTTAGCACTAGCATCAGATACGCAGTATTTT.